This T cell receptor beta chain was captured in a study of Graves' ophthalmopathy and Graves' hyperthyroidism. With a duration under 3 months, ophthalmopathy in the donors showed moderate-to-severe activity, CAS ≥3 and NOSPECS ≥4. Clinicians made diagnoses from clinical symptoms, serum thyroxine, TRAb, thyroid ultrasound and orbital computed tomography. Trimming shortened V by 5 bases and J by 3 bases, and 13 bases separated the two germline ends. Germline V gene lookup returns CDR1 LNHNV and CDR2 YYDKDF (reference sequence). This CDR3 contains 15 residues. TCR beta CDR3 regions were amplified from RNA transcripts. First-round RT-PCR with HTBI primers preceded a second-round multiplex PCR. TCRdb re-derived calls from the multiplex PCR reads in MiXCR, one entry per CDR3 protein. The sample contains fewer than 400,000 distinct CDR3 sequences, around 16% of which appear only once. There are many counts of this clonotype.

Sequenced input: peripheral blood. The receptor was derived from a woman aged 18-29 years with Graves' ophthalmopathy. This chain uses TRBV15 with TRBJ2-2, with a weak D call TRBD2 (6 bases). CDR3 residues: CATSAPGVDTGELFF. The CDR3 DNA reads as TGTGCCACCAGCGCTCCGGGAGTAGACACCGGGGAGCTGTTTTTT.